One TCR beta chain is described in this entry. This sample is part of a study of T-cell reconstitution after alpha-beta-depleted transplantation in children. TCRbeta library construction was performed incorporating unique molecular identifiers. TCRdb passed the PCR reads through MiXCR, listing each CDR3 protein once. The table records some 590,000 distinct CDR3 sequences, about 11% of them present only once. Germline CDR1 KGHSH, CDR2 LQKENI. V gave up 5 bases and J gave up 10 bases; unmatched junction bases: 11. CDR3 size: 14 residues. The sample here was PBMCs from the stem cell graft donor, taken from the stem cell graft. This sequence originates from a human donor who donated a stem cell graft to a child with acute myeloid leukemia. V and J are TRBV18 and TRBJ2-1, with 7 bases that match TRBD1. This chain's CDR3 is CASSEGSQGREQFF. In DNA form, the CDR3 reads TGTGCCAGCTCAGAGGGATCACAGGGGAGAGAGCAGTTCTTC.